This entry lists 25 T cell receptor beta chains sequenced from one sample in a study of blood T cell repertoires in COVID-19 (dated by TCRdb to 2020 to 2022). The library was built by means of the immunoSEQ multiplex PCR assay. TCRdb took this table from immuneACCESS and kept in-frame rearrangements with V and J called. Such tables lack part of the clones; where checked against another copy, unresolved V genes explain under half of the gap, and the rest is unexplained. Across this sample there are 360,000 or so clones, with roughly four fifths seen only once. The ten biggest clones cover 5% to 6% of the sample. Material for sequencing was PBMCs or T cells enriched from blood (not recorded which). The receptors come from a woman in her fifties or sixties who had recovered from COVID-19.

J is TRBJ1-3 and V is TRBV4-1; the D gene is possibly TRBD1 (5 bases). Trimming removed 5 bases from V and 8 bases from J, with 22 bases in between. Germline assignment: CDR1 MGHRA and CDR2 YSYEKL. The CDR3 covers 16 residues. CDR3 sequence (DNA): TGCGCCAGCAGCTACAGGTTCGGGTTTTCGCGAGACACCATATATTTT. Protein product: CASSYRFGFSRDTIYF.

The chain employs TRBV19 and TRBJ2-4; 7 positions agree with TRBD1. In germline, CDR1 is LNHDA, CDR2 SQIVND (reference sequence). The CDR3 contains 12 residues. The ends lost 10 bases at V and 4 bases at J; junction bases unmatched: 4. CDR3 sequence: CATSTGKNIQYF. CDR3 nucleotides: TGTGCCACTTCGACAGGGAAAAACATTCAGTACTTC.

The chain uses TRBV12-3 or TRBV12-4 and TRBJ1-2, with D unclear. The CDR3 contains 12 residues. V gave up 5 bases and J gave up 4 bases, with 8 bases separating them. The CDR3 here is CASSGQFYGYTF. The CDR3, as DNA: TGTGCCAGCAGTGGCCAGTTCTATGGCTACACCTTC.

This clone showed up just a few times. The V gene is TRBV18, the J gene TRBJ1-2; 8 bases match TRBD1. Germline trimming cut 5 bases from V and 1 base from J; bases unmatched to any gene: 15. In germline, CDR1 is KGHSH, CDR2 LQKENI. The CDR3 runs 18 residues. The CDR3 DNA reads TGTGCCAGCTCAACCTCGGGACAGGCGATCAGAGATAACTATGGCTACACCTTC. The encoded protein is CASSTSGQAIRDNYGYTF.

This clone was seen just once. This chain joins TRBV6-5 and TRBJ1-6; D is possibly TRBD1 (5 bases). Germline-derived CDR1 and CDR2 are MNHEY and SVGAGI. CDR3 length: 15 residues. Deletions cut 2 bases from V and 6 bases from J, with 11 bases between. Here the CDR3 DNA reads TGTGCCAGCAGTTACGGGGGGGTGTCTAATTCACCCCTCCACTTT. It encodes CASSYGGVSNSPLHF.

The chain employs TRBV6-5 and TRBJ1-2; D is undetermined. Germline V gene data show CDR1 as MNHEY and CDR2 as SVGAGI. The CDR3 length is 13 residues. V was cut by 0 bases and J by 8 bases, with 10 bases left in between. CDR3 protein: CASSYSSRLGYTF. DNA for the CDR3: TGTGCCAGCAGTTACTCTTCTAGGCTGGGCTACACCTTC.

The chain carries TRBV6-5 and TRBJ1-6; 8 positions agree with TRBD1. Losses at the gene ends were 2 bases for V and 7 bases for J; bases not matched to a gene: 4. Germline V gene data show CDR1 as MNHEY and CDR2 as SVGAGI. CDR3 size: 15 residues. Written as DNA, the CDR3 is TGTGCCAGCAGTTACCGCAGGGGGCTGAATTCACCCCTCCACTTT. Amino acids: CASSYRRGLNSPLHF.

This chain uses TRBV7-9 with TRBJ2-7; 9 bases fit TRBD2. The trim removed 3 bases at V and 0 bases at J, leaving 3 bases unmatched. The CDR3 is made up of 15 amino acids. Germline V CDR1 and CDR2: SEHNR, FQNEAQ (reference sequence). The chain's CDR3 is CASSLTSGSSYEQYF. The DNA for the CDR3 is TGTGCCAGCAGCTTGACTAGCGGTAGCTCCTACGAGCAGTACTTC.

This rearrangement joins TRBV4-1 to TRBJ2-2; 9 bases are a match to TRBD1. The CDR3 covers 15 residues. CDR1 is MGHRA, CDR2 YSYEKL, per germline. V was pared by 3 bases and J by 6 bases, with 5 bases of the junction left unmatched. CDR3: CASSQTTGGAGELFF. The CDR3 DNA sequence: TGCGCCAGCAGCCAGACGACAGGGGGGGCCGGGGAGCTGTTTTTT.

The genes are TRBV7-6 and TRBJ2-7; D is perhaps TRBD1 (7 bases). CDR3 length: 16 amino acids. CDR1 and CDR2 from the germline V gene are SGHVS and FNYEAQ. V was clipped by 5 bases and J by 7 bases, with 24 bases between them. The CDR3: CASSPMGGQPPREQYF. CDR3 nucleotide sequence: TGTGCCAGCAGCCCAATGGGGGGACAGCCTCCTAGGGAGCAGTACTTC.

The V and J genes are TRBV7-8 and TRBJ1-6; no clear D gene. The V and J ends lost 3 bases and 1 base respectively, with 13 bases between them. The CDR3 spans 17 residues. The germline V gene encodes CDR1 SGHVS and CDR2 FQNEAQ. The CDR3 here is CASSFSGGRSYNSPLHF. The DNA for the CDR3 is TGTGCCAGCAGCTTTAGCGGAGGAAGGTCCTATAATTCACCCCTCCACTTT.

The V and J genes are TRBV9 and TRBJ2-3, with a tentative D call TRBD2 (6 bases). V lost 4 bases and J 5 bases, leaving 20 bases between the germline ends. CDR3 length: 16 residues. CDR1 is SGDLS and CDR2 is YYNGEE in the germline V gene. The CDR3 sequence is CASSPRVSRRVDTQYF. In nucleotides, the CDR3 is TGTGCCAGCAGCCCCCGAGTTAGCCGGAGGGTAGATACGCAGTATTTT. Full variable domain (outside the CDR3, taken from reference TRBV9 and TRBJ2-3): DSGVTQTPKHLITATGQRVTLRCSPRSGDLSVYWYQQSLDQGLQFLIQYYNGEERAKGNILERFSAQQFPDLHSELNLSSLELGDSALYFCASSPRVSRRVDTQYFGPGTRLTVL.

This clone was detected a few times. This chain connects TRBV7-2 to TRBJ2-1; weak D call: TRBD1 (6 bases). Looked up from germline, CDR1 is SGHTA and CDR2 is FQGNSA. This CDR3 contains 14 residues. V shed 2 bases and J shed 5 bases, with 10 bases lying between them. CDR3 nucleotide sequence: TGTGCCAGCAGCTTACAAGGGGGAAACAATGAGCAGTTCTTC. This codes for CASSLQGGNNEQFF.

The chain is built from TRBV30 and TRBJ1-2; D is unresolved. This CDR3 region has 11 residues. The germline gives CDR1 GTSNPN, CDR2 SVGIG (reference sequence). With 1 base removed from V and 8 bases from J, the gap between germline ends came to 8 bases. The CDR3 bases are TGTGCCTGGAGTGCACAGAGCGGCTACACCTTC. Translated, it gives CAWSAQSGYTF.

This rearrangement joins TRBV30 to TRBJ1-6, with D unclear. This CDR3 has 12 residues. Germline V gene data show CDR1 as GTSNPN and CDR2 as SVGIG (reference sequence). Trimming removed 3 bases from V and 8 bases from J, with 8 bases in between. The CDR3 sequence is CAWRMADSPLHF. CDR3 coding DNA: TGTGCCTGGAGAATGGCCGATTCACCCCTCCACTTT.

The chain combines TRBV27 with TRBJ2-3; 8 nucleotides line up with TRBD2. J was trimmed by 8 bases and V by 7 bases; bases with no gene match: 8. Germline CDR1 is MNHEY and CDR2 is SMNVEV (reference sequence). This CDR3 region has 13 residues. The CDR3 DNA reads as TGTGCCAGCATATTTAGCGGGACCGGTACGCAGTATTTT. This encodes CASIFSGTGTQYF.

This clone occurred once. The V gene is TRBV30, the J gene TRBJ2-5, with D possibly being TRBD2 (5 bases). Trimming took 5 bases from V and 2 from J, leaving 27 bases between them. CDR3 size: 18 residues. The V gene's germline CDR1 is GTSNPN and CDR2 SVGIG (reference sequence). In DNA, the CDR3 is TGTGCCTGGGCCCGTAGGGCTGGGAGCTTGGTCCCACAAGAGACCCAGTACTTC. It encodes CAWARRAGSLVPQETQYF.

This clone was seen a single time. The CDR3 sequence is CASHLQGQSGYTF. Written as DNA, the CDR3 is TGTGCCAGCCACTTACAGGGGCAAAGTGGCTACACCTTC. The chain has TRBV5-6 and TRBJ1-2, with 7 bases lining up with TRBD1. CDR1 SGHDT and CDR2 YYEEEE come from the germline V gene. The CDR3 has 13 amino acids. The V and J ends lost 7 bases and 7 bases, in that order; junction bases with no gene match: 10.

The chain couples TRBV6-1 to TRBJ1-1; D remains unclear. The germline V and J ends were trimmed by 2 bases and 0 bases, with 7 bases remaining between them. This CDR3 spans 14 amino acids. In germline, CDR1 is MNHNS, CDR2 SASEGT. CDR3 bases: TGTGCCAGCAGTGAATTCAGGCTGAACACTGAAGCTTTCTTT. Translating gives CASSEFRLNTEAFF.

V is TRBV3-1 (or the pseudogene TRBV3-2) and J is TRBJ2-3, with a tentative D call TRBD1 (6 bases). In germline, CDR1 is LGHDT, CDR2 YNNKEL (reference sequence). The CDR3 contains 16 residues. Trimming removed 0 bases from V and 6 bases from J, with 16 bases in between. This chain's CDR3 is CASSQEQGYLSDTQYF. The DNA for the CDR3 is TGTGCCAGCAGCCAAGAACAGGGCTACCTTTCCGATACGCAGTATTTT.

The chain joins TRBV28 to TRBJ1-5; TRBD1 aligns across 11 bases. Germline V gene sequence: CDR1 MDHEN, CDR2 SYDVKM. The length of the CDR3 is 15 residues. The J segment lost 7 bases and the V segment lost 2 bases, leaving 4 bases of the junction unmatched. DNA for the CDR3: TGTGCCAGCAGTTTAGGGACAGGGGGGTTCCAGCCCCAGCATTTT. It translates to CASSLGTGGFQPQHF.

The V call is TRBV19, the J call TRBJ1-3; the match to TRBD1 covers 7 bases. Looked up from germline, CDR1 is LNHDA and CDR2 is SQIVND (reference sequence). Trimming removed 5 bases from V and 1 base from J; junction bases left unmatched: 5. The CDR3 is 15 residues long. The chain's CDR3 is CASSHRDSSGNTIYF. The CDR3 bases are TGTGCCAGTAGTCACCGGGACAGTTCTGGAAACACCATATATTTT.

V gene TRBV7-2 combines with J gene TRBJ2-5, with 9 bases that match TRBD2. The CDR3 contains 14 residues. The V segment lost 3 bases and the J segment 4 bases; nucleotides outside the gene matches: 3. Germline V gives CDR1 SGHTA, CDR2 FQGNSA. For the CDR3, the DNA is TGTGCCAGCAGCTTGGGACTAGCTGGAGAGACCCAGTACTTC. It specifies CASSLGLAGETQYF.

The CDR3 nucleotides are TGTGCCAGCAGCCCCGGGACAGGAACCCCCTACGAGCAGTACTTC. Its translation: CASSPGTGTPYEQYF. The chain joins TRBV28 to TRBJ2-7; 8 positions match TRBD1. The germline V gene encodes CDR1 MDHEN and CDR2 SYDVKM. The CDR3 sequence is 15 residues long. V lost 6 bases to trimming and J lost 2 bases; unmatched junction nucleotides: 9.

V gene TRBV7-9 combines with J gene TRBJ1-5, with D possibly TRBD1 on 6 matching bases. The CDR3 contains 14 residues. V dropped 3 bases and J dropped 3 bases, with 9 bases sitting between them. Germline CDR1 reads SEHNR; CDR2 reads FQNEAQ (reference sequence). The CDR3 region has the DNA TGTGCCAGCAGCTTGGGGACACTCAATCAGCCCCAGCATTTT. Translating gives CASSLGTLNQPQHF.